This T cell receptor (beta chain) was recovered during a study of cytomegalovirus exposure and HLA in healthy donors. The CDR3 totals 15 residues. Trimming left V 2 bases short and J 0 bases short, with 10 bases between. Looked up from germline, CDR1 is LGHNA and CDR2 is YSLEER. 13 Jbeta primers and 60 Vbeta primers were used for the PCR. Here immunoSEQ multiplex PCR was the method, and the copy in TCRdb shows in-frame clones only, minus some. The specimen's table records 150,000 or so clones. Worth noting for this clone: Its antigen is still unknown.

Study-wide points: In an earlier analysis, in under 700 donors, most V segments appeared productive either ~87% or ~30% of the time. Cytomegalovirus status was reportedly diagnosed by the classifier with high sensitivity and specificity.

The receptor comes from a man aged 25-40 years in good health and CMV-seronegative. Sequencing was carried out using PBMCs. The chain links TRBV4-3 to TRBJ1-1; the D is unclear. The DNA of the CDR3 is TGCGCCAGCAGCCAACACAGATTACTGAACACTGAAGCTTTCTTT. Amino acid sequence: CASSQHRLLNTEAFF.